The clone carrying this TCR beta chain is large by share. TCRdb ran MiXCR on the 5' RACE reads and lists one entry per CDR3 protein. The table includes approximately 27,000 distinct CDR3 sequences, 4.5% to 5.5% detected once. This record comes from a study of T cells after yellow fever vaccination. General observations from the study: Among sorted memory subsets on day 0, almost all vaccine-responding clonotypes fell below detection.

This clonotype originated in a man aged 30 to 39 who received the YFV17D yellow fever vaccine. Sequencing was performed on PBMCs, either bulk or a sorted T-cell subset (CD4+, CD8+, memory, or dextramer-sorted; not recorded which), taken 15 days after the yellow fever booster vaccination.

The CDR3 protein is CSVEGERGQPQHF. The CDR3 nucleotides are TGCAGCGTTGAAGGTGAAAGGGGGCAGCCCCAGCATTTT. The gene calls are TRBV29-1 and TRBJ1-5; D may be TRBD1 (6 bases). Per the germline V gene, CDR1 is SQVTM and CDR2 is ANQGSEA. V gave up 1 base and J gave up 7 bases, with 11 bases separating them. The CDR3 spans 13 residues.